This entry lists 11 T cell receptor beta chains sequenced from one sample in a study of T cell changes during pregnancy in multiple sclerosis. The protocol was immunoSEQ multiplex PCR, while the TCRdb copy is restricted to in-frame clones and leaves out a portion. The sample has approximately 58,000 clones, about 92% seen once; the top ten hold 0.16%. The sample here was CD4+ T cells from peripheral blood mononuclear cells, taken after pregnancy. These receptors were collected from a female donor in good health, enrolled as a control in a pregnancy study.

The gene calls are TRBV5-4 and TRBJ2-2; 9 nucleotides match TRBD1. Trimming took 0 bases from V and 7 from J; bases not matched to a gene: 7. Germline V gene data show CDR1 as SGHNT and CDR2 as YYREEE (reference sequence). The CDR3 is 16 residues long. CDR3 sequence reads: CASSLVQGARNGELFF. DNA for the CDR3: TGTGCCAGCAGCTTGGTACAGGGGGCGCGTAACGGGGAGCTGTTTTTT. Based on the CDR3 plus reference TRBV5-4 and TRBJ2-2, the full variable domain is ETGVTQSPTHLIKTRGQQVTLRCSSQSGHNTVSWYQQALGQGPQFIFQYYREEENGRGNFPPRFSGLQFPNYSSELNVNALELDDSALYLCASSLVQGARNGELFFGEGSRLTVL.

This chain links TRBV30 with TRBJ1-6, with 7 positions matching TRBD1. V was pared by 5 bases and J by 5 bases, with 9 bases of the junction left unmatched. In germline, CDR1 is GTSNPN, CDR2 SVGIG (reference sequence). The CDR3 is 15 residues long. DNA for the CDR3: TGTGCCTGGCGCATCCCCGACAGGGATAATTCACCCCTCCACTTT. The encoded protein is CAWRIPDRDNSPLHF.

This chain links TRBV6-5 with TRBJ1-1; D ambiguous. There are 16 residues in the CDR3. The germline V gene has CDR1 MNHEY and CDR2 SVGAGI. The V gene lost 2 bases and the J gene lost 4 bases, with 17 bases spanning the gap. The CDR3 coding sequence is TGTGCCAGCAGTTACCGGAGGGCGGGGAAGGGCACTGAAGCTTTCTTT. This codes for CASSYRRAGKGTEAFF.

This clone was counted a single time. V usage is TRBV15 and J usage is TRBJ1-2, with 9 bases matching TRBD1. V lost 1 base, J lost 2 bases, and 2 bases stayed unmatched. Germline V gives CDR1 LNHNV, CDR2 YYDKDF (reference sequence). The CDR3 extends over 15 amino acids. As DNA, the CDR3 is TGTGCCACCAGCAGAGGGGACAGGGTAAACTATGGCTACACCTTC. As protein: CATSRGDRVNYGYTF.

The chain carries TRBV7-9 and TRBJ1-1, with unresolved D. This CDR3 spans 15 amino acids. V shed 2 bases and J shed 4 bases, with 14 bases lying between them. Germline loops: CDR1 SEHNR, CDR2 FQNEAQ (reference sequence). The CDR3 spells CASSLIAGKSTEAFF. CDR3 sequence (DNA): TGTGCCAGCAGCTTAATAGCCGGCAAATCCACTGAAGCTTTCTTT.

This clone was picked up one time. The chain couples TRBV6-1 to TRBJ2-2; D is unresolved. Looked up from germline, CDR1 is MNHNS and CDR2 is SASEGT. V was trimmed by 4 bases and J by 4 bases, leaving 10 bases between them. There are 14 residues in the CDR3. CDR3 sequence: CASSATWSTGELFF. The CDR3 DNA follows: TGTGCCAGCAGTGCTACCTGGTCCACCGGGGAGCTGTTTTTT.

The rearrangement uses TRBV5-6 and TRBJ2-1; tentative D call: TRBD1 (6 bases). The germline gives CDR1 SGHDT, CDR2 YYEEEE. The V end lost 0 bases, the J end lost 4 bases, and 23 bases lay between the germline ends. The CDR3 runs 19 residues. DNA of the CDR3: TGTGCCAGCAGCTTGGCTCGGCAGGGGACCCTCGCGGTGTACAATGAGCAGTTCTTC. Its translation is CASSLARQGTLAVYNEQFF.

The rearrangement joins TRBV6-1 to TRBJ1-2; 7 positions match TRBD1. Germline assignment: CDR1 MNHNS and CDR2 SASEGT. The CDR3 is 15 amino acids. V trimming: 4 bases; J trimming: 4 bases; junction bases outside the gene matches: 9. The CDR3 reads CASSASDRDPYGYTF. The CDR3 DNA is TGTGCCAGCAGTGCCAGTGACAGGGACCCCTATGGCTACACCTTC.

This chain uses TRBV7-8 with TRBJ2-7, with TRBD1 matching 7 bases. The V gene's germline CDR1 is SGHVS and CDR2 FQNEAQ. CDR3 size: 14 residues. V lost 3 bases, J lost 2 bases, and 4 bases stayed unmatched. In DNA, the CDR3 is TGTGCCAGCAGCTTGACAGGGTTCCCCTACGAGCAGTACTTC. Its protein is CASSLTGFPYEQYF.

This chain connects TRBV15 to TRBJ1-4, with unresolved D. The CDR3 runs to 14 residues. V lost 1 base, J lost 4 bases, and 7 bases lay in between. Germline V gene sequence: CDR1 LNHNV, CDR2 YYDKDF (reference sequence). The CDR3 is CATSRGPLNEKLFF. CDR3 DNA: TGTGCCACCAGCAGAGGTCCTCTTAATGAAAAACTGTTTTTT.

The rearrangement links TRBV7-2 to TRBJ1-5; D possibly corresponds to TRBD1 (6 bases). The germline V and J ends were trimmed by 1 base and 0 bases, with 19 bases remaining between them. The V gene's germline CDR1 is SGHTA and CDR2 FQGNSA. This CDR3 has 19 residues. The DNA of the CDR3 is TGTGCCAGCAGCTTAGGAACCCCGGGACACCTTACTAGCAATCAGCCCCAGCATTTT. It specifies CASSLGTPGHLTSNQPQHF.